These 8 T cell receptor beta chains came from one sample sequenced in a study of blood T cell repertoires in COVID-19. Sequenced by immunoSEQ multiplex PCR; TCRdb stores in-frame clones only, minus some. Here the sample spans roughly 150,000 clones, roughly nine tenths being singletons. The sequencing sample was made of peripheral blood. The receptors originated from an older woman with active COVID-19.

The V and J genes are TRBV7-2 and TRBJ1-2; weak D call: TRBD1 (5 bases). Trimming shortened V by 1 base and J by 4 bases, and 7 bases separated the two germline ends. CDR3 length equals 13 residues. The germline V gene encodes CDR1 SGHTA and CDR2 FQGNSA. CDR3 protein: CASSLGGSYGYTF. The CDR3 bases are TGTGCCAGCAGCTTAGGGGGCAGCTATGGCTACACCTTC. Filled out from reference TRBV7-2 and TRBJ1-2, the complete variable domain reads GAGVSQSPSNKVTEKGKDVELRCDPISGHTALYWYRQSLGQGLEFLIYFQGNSAPDKSGLPSDRFSAERTGGSVSTLTIQRTQQEDSAVYLCASSLGGSYGYTFGSGTRLTVV.

The CDR3 DNA is TGTGCCAGCTCGGCGGACTCCGCCCTCGGCGAGCAGTACTTC. Translating gives CASSADSALGEQYF. This chain joins TRBV6-5 and TRBJ2-7; TRBD2 might be the D (5 bases). Germline V gives CDR1 MNHEY, CDR2 SVGAGI. The CDR3 totals 14 residues. V lost 8 bases to trimming and J lost 6 bases, with 20 bases between them.

The V call is TRBV5-4, the J call TRBJ2-2, with D possibly matching TRBD2 (5 bases). CDR1 and CDR2 from the germline V gene are SGHNT and YYREEE (reference sequence). The V end was cut by 0 bases, the J end by 6 bases, with 12 bases between. The CDR3 loop spans 15 amino acids. CDR3 sequence reads: CASSLVGRAAGELFF. The DNA for the CDR3 is TGTGCCAGCAGCTTGGTAGGGCGGGCAGCCGGGGAGCTGTTTTTT.

This sequence joins TRBV6-2 or TRBV6-3 and TRBJ1-6, with 7 bases lining up with TRBD1. The CDR3 consists of 15 residues. Germline CDR1 is MNHEY and CDR2 is SVGEGT. V gave up 2 bases and J gave up 5 bases; unmatched junction bases: 3. DNA of the CDR3: TGTGCCAGCAGTTACGTACAGGGGAATAATTCACCCCTCCACTTT. Translated, it gives CASSYVQGNNSPLHF.

V usage is TRBV7-2 and J usage is TRBJ1-2; a possible D gene is TRBD1 (6 bases). The CDR3 sequence is 15 residues long. Trimming took 2 bases from V and 4 from J, leaving 14 bases between them. Looked up from germline, CDR1 is SGHTA and CDR2 is FQGNSA. The CDR3 bases are TGTGCCAGCAGCTTAAGTTTTAGGACAGCCTATGGCTACACCTTC. Its translation: CASSLSFRTAYGYTF.

The chain employs TRBV7-2 and TRBJ2-3, with 7 bases aligning to TRBD2. The CDR3 extends over 16 amino acids. V shed 6 bases, J shed 6 bases, and the junction held 15 bases outside the gene matches. In germline, CDR1 is SGHTA, CDR2 FQGNSA. The CDR3 DNA reads as TGTGCCAGCAGTCGAGGCGGGGGAGTTGGGGCTGATACGCAGTATTTT. It specifies CASSRGGGVGADTQYF.

The rearrangement uses TRBV28 and TRBJ2-7, with 7 nucleotides matching TRBD2. Germline-derived CDR1 and CDR2 are MDHEN and SYDVKM. Trimming at V came to 5 bases and at J to 4 bases, leaving 11 bases not matched to a gene. The CDR3 spans 15 residues. CDR3 loop: CASSPRTREMYEQYF. Here the CDR3 DNA reads TGTGCCAGCAGTCCCCGGACTAGAGAGATGTACGAGCAGTACTTC.

The chain links TRBV2 to TRBJ2-7; no firm D call. Germline lookup yields CDR1 SNHLY and CDR2 FYNNEI. V shed 2 bases and J shed 0 bases, with 11 bases lying between them. The CDR3 is made up of 15 amino acids. The chain's CDR3 is CASSETAGPSYEQYF. The CDR3 DNA is TGTGCCAGCAGTGAAACGGCAGGTCCCTCCTACGAGCAGTACTTC.